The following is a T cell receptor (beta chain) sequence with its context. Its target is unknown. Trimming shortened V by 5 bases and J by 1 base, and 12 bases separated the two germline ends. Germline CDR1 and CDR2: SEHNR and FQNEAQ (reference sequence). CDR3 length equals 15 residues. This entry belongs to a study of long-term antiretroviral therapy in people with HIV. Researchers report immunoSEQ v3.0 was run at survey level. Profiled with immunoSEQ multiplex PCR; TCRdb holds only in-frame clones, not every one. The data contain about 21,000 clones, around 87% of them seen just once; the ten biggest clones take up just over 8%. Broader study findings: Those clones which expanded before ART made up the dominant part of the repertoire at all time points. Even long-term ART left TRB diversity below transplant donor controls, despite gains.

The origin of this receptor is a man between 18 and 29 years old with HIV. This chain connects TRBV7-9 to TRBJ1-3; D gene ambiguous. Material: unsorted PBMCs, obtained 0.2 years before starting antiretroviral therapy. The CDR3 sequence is CASSRGRTSGNTIYF. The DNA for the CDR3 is TGTGCCAGCAGCCGTGGGAGGACTTCTGGAAACACCATATATTTT.